Listed here are 21 T cell receptor beta chains from one sample, sequenced in a study of blood T cells in healthy people across ages. Next came a second PCR, run for roughly 6 to 11 cycles, which used a sample-barcoded 5' primer along with a J-beta primer mix. TCRdb re-called the 5' RACE reads with MiXCR, one entry per CDR3 protein. The sample yields about 800,000 distinct CDR3 sequences, roughly 25% seen once. This same sample was also part of a study on T cells of mothers and their children.

The specimen sequenced was blood. Every receptor here comes from a boy aged 5-17 years in good health.

CDR3 protein: CASSQDGTSGGLEQFF. DNA for the CDR3: TGCGCCAGCAGCCAAGATGGGACTAGCGGGGGCCTTGAGCAGTTCTTC. The rearrangement uses TRBV4-3 and TRBJ2-1, with TRBD2 matching 14 bases. With V trimmed by 0 bases and J by 9 bases, 4 bases remained unmatched. The CDR3 covers 16 residues. Germline CDR1 and CDR2: LGHNA and YSLEER.

This clonotype was seen just once. A read error may produce the germline difference seen at one junction end. This rearrangement joins TRBV25-1 to TRBJ1-2, with D possibly TRBD1 on 6 matching bases. The germline CDR1 and CDR2 sequences are MGHDK and SYGVNS. The CDR3 runs 14 residues. The CDR3 here is CASTTDRRNYGCTF. The CDR3 region has the DNA TGTGCCAGCACCACCGACAGGAGGAACTATGGCTGCACCTTC.

The gene calls are TRBV7-9 and TRBJ2-1; TRBD2 might be the D (6 bases). The CDR3 runs to 11 residues. V lost 5 bases to trimming and J lost 12 bases, with 11 bases between them. Per the germline V gene, CDR1 is SEHNR and CDR2 is FQNEAQ (reference sequence). The CDR3 loop is CASSELAVQFF. The CDR3, as DNA: TGTGCCAGCAGCGAATTAGCGGTGCAGTTCTTC.

This clonotype showed up just a few times. The chain joins TRBV4-1 to TRBJ1-4; 7 bases are a match to TRBD1. V trimming: 0 bases; J trimming: 8 bases; junction bases outside the gene matches: 9. Germline loops: CDR1 MGHRA, CDR2 YSYEKL. The length of the CDR3 is 16 residues. CDR3 loop: CASSQEGRGRGEKLFF. For the CDR3, the DNA is TGCGCCAGCAGCCAAGAGGGGAGGGGGCGCGGGGAAAAACTGTTTTTT.

This clonotype was seen a few times. This chain connects TRBV29-1 to TRBJ1-1, with 7 bases identical to TRBD1. The CDR3 totals 14 residues. V gave up 3 bases and J gave up 0 bases; unmatched junction bases: 4. Germline-derived CDR1 and CDR2 are SQVTM and ANQGSEA. For the CDR3, the DNA is TGCAGCGTTGATAGGGGGCAAGTGAACACTGAAGCTTTCTTT. Its protein product is CSVDRGQVNTEAFF.

In its sample, this clonotype was seen a few times. This chain joins TRBV3-1 and TRBJ2-7, with 7 nucleotides matching TRBD1. V shed 0 bases, J shed 1 base, and the junction held 0 bases outside the gene matches. CDR3 length: 14 residues. CDR1 LGHDT and CDR2 YNNKEL come from the germline V gene (reference sequence). In DNA, the CDR3 is TGTGCCAGCAGCCAAGAGGGACAGTCCTACGAGCAGTACTTC. Its protein is CASSQEGQSYEQYF.

The chain couples TRBV9 to TRBJ1-2; D uncertain. This CDR3 has 17 amino acids. The germline CDR1 and CDR2 sequences are SGDLS and YYNGEE. Trimming pared 0 bases from V and 0 bases from J, leaving 15 bases between. The CDR3 loop is CASSVDQQVGANYGYTF. CDR3 DNA: TGTGCCAGCAGCGTAGATCAACAAGTCGGAGCTAACTATGGCTACACCTTC.

The chain recombines TRBV20-1 with TRBJ2-5; D is possibly TRBD2 (5 bases). The end of the DNA fits TRBJ2-7 better, so the J call may be wrong. The CDR3 covers 13 residues. CDR1 and CDR2 (germline): DFQATT, SNEGSKA (reference sequence). The CDR3: CSAAGNPSYEQYF. CDR3 nucleotides: TGCAGTGCTGCCGGGAACCCCTCCTACGAGCAGTACTTC.

In its sample, this clonotype was seen a few times. The V and J genes are TRBV20-1 and TRBJ2-1, with 9 bases lining up with TRBD2. Per germline, CDR1 DFQATT and CDR2 SNEGSKA (reference sequence). The CDR3 runs 16 residues. V trimming: 2 bases; J trimming: 3 bases; junction bases outside the gene matches: 8. The DNA of the CDR3 is TGCAGTGCTAGACTTTTAGCGGGGGACGTCTACAATGAGCAGTTCTTC. This sequence encodes CSARLLAGDVYNEQFF.

This clonotype appeared many times. V and J are TRBV20-1 and TRBJ2-1; D is possibly TRBD1 (5 bases). The germline V gene encodes CDR1 DFQATT and CDR2 SNEGSKA (reference sequence). The V end was cut by 3 bases, the J end by 4 bases, with 19 bases between. The CDR3 covers 16 residues. In DNA form, the CDR3 reads TGCAGTGCTAGGGGGTGGGGCGGATCAGATTACAATGAGCAGTTCTTC. This gives the protein CSARGWGGSDYNEQFF.

This clonotype was observed at least ten times. The V and J genes are TRBV20-1 and TRBJ2-5; 13 nucleotides match TRBD2. V trimming: 3 bases; J trimming: 2 bases; junction bases outside the gene matches: 12. Germline assignment: CDR1 DFQATT and CDR2 SNEGSKA (reference sequence). CDR3 size: 18 residues. The CDR3 nucleotides read TGCAGTGCTAGCCCCCCGGGACTAGCGGGACCCCGACAAGAGACCCAGTACTTC. It encodes CSASPPGLAGPRQETQYF.

To note about this clonotype: Given a much more abundant clone one base away, this may be a read error. The rearrangement links TRBV10-3 to TRBJ1-2, with D possibly matching TRBD1 (5 bases). The germline V gene encodes CDR1 ENHRY and CDR2 SYGVKD. The CDR3 consists of 10 residues. The V end lost 10 bases, the J end lost 5 bases, and 8 bases lay between the germline ends. In nucleotides, the CDR3 is TGTGCCAGCAGGGTTTATGGCTACACCTTC. The encoded protein is CASRVYGYTF.

The sample holds a few counts of this clonotype. The J gene is TRBJ2-5, the V gene TRBV5-1; 7 nucleotides line up with TRBD1. The last part of the DNA fits TRBJ2-7 better; the J call may be wrong. The CDR3 is made up of 13 amino acids. CDR1 and CDR2 from the germline V gene are SGHRS and YFSETQ. CDR3 nucleotides: TGCGCCAGCGAAGGGGACAGTACCTACGAGCAGTACTTC. As protein: CASEGDSTYEQYF.

V is TRBV2 and J is TRBJ2-3, with D maybe TRBD2 (5 bases). V lost 0 bases and J lost 4, with 8 bases in between. This CDR3 is 14 amino acids long. Germline assignment: CDR1 SNHLY and CDR2 FYNNEI. The CDR3 DNA reads TGTGCCAGCAGTGAAGCGGACGGGGCAGATACGCAGTATTTT. Its translation: CASSEADGADTQYF.

This chain uses TRBV3-1 with TRBJ2-1; a possible D gene is TRBD2 (6 bases). The end of the DNA fits TRBJ2-7 better, so the J call may be wrong. The CDR3 sequence is 14 residues long. Germline V gene data show CDR1 as LGHDT and CDR2 as YNNKEL (reference sequence). DNA for the CDR3: TGTGCCAGCAGCCACCGGGGACTCTCCTACGAGCAGTACTTC. This codes for CASSHRGLSYEQYF.

Regarding this clonotype: A read error may produce the germline difference seen at one junction end. The rearrangement links TRBV12-3 or TRBV12-4 to TRBJ2-3, with D possibly being TRBD2 (5 bases). The CDR3 loop spans 16 amino acids. The CDR3 loop reads CASSLVSPGNADAQYF. Here the CDR3 DNA reads TGTGCCAGCAGTTTGGTATCACCGGGGAACGCAGATGCGCAGTATTTT.

In this sample, this clonotype turned up a few times. The chain combines TRBV11-1 with TRBJ2-7; 8 bases agree with TRBD1. Germline CDR1 SGHAT, CDR2 FQDESV (reference sequence). This CDR3 is 16 amino acids long. Unmatched junction bases numbered 11, after V lost 2 bases and J lost 5 bases. CDR3 sequence (DNA): TGTGCCAGCAGCTTATCCAGGGGGCGGCTTCTGAACGAGCAGTACTTC. This sequence encodes CASSLSRGRLLNEQYF.

This clonotype was seen more than once but under ten times. This rearrangement joins TRBV5-1 to TRBJ1-1; D not certain. Germline V lookup: CDR1 SGHRS, CDR2 YFSETQ. The CDR3 has 15 residues. V was clipped by 3 bases and J by 1 base, with 13 bases between them. The CDR3 region is CASSYSGPSNTEAFF. The CDR3 DNA sequence: TGCGCCAGCAGCTACTCCGGGCCATCGAACACTGAAGCTTTCTTT. The full variable domain, its missing parts supplied by reference TRBV5-1 and TRBJ1-1, is KAGVTQTPRYLIKTRGQQVTLSCSPISGHRSVSWYQQTPGQGLQFLFEYFSETQRNKGNFPGRFSGRQFSNSRSEMNVSTLELGDSALYLCASSYSGPSNTEAFFGQGTRLTVV.

The chain has TRBV12-3 or TRBV12-4 and TRBJ2-3; perhaps TRBD2 as D (5 bases). V was trimmed by 2 bases and J by 6 bases, leaving 9 bases between them. The CDR3 has 13 residues. In DNA form, the CDR3 reads TGTGCCAGCAGTTTACTAGCTGTGGATACGCAGTATTTT. The encoded protein is CASSLLAVDTQYF.

This clonotype was recorded a few times. The chain couples TRBV24-1 to TRBJ1-1; 8 positions agree with TRBD1. The CDR3 has 15 amino acids. Germline V CDR1 and CDR2: KGHDR, SFDVKD. After removal of 5 bases from V and 3 bases from J, the junction contained 7 bases not matched to a gene. The CDR3 DNA sequence: TGTGCCACCAGTGCAACGACAGGGGCCGACACTGAAGCTTTCTTT. The encoded protein is CATSATTGADTEAFF.

This clonotype was observed a few times. This chain uses TRBV4-3 with TRBJ2-7; D might be TRBD1 (6 bases). Per the germline V gene, CDR1 is LGHNA and CDR2 is YSLEER. V dropped 5 bases and J dropped 1 base, with 15 bases sitting between them. The CDR3 consists of 15 residues. Written as DNA, the CDR3 is TGCGCCAGCAGCTTAGGGCAGGGGTGGTCCTACGAGCAGTACTTC. This codes for CASSLGQGWSYEQYF.